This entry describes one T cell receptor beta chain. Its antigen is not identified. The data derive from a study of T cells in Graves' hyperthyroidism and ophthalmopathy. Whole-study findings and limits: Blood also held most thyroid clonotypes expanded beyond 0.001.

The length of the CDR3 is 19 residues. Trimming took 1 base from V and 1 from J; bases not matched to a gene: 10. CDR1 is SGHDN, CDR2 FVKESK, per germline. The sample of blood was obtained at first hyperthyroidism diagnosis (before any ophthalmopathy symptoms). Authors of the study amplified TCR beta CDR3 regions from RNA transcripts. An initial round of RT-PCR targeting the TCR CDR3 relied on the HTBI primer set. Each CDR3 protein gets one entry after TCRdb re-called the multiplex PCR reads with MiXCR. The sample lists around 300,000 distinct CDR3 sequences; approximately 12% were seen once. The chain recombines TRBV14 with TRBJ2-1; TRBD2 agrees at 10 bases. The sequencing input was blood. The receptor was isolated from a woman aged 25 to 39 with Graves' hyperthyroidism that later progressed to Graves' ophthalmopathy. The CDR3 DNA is TGTGCCAGCAGCCAAGTCGCTAGCGGGAGATCTAGGTCCTACAATGAGCAGTTCTTC. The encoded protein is CASSQVASGRSRSYNEQFF.